The clone carrying this TCR beta chain was seen many times. Its antigen is still unknown. At one end the junction does not follow the germline gene, possibly because of a read error. The CDR3 is 14 residues long. Germline-derived CDR1 and CDR2 are SNHLY and FYNNEI. This sample was included in a study of T cells in Graves' hyperthyroidism and ophthalmopathy. Study-wide findings and caveats: Blood also held most thyroid clonotypes expanded beyond 0.001.

TCR beta CDR3 region amplification was performed from RNA transcripts. Primed by the HTBI set, a first-round RT-PCR was run on the TCR CDR3. TCRdb re-analysed the multiplex PCR reads in MiXCR, keeping a single row per CDR3 protein. The table has under 250,000 distinct CDR3 sequences, approximately 24% seen once; the top ten hold roughly 40%. The study left out patients who had uncontrolled infection, other autoimmune disease, pregnancy or lactation. Diagnostic assessment was based on clinical symptoms, serum thyroxine and TRAb, thyroid ultrasound and orbital computed tomography. PBMCs stemmed from about 9.5 ml fresh peripheral blood.

Sequenced sample: blood. The receptor's source is a woman in her thirties or forties with Graves' ophthalmopathy. J is TRBJ1-1 and V is TRBV2, with D perhaps TRBD1 (6 bases). The CDR3 DNA reads TGTGCCAGCAGCGAAGGGGGATTGGGGGCTGAAGCTTTCTTT. It specifies CASSEGGLGAEAFF.